The 8 T cell receptor beta chains listed next were all sequenced from one sample in a study of blood T cell repertoires in COVID-19. Generated by immunoSEQ multiplex PCR, the TCRdb table keeps only in-frame clones and is missing some. The repertoire holds hundreds of thousands of clones, with around 83% as singletons. The sample was PBMCs or T cells enriched from blood (not recorded which). These receptors all come from a man aged 35 to 55 who had been exposed to COVID-19.

The CDR3 DNA reads as TGTGCCAGCAGCGAACCAGGGAAAGTCTATGGCTACACCTTC. Its protein is CASSEPGKVYGYTF. This chain joins TRBV4-2 and TRBJ1-2; possibly TRBD1 for D (5 bases). V lost 5 bases and J 4 bases, leaving 14 bases between the germline ends. From germline, CDR1 is LGHNA and CDR2 YNFKEQ. This CDR3 has 14 residues.

A single count supports this clone. The chain is built from TRBV9 and TRBJ2-3; TRBD2 matches 11 bases. Per germline, CDR1 SGDLS and CDR2 YYNGEE. The ends lost 6 bases at V and 5 bases at J; junction bases unmatched: 5. The CDR3 is 14 amino acids. The chain's CDR3 is CASTLAGGQDTQYF. CDR3 DNA sequence: TGTGCCAGCACCCTAGCGGGAGGCCAAGATACGCAGTATTTT.

The rearrangement joins TRBV9 to TRBJ2-3; unclear D gene. Looked up from germline, CDR1 is SGDLS and CDR2 is YYNGEE. Trimming stripped 3 bases from V and 6 bases from J, with 8 bases between. CDR3 length: 12 amino acids. As DNA, the CDR3 is TGTGCCAGCAGCGCGTTATCCGATACGCAGTATTTT. Its translation is CASSALSDTQYF.

The gene calls are TRBV25-1 and TRBJ1-2; D is unclear. Germline-derived CDR1 and CDR2 are MGHDK and SYGVNS. This CDR3 region has 12 residues. The germline V and J ends were trimmed by 4 bases and 8 bases, with 11 bases remaining between them. CDR3 in amino acids: CASSGFGRGYTF. The CDR3 DNA sequence: TGTGCCAGCAGTGGTTTTGGCCGAGGCTACACCTTC.

The chain couples TRBV11-3 to TRBJ2-7, with 7 bases identical to TRBD2. Per germline, CDR1 SGHNT and CDR2 YENEEA. There are 15 residues in the CDR3. J gave up 6 bases and V 1 base, and 9 bases lay outside the gene matches. The CDR3 spells CASSLVGTTGREQYF. The CDR3 coding sequence is TGTGCCAGCAGCTTAGTAGGGACTACTGGCCGCGAGCAGTACTTC. The full variable domain, in which reference TRBV11-3 and TRBJ2-7 provide the parts outside the CDR3, is EAGVVQSPRYKIIEKKQPVAFWCNPISGHNTLYWYLQNLGQGPELLIRYENEEAVDDSQLPKDRFSAERLKGVDSTLKIQPAELGDSAVYLCASSLVGTTGREQYFGPGTRLTVT.

J is TRBJ1-2 and V is TRBV7-9, with D unclear. The CDR3 is 17 residues long. CDR1 SEHNR and CDR2 FQNEAQ come from the germline V gene (reference sequence). Trimming cost V 5 bases and J 4 bases, with 23 bases left between them. The CDR3 region is CASSPTMGSGEGYGYTF. The CDR3 DNA reads TGTGCCAGCAGCCCCACCATGGGGAGCGGGGAGGGCTATGGCTACACCTTC.

This clone is a singleton in its sample. This chain links TRBV9 with TRBJ2-7; D possibly corresponds to TRBD1 (5 bases). V shed 3 bases and J shed 2 bases, with 12 bases lying between them. Germline V gene data show CDR1 as SGDLS and CDR2 as YYNGEE. The CDR3 extends over 14 amino acids. CDR3 DNA sequence: TGTGCCAGCAGCGCAGGTGGGGCTACCTACGAGCAGTACTTC. The encoded protein is CASSAGGATYEQYF.

The rearrangement joins TRBV2 to TRBJ2-5; 12 nucleotides line up with TRBD2. CDR3 length: 14 residues. Trimming took 4 bases from V and 5 from J; bases not matched to a gene: 2. CDR1 is SNHLY, CDR2 FYNNEI, per germline. The CDR3 protein is CASSGLAGVETQYF. The CDR3 DNA sequence: TGTGCCAGCAGTGGACTAGCGGGAGTTGAGACCCAGTACTTC. The full variable domain, with the rest looked up from reference TRBV2 and TRBJ2-5, is EPEVTQTPSHQVTQMGQEVILRCVPISNHLYFYWYRQILGQKVEFLVSFYNNEISEKSEIFDDQFSVERPDGSNFTLKIRSTKLEDSAMYFCASSGLAGVETQYFGPGTRLLVL.